This T cell receptor beta chain stems from a study of CD8 T cells in Susac syndrome. Notes on the study in general: The study recognized that the number of individuals in its TCR sequencing and HLA analysis was relatively small.

The germline V and J ends were trimmed by 1 base and 1 base, with 10 bases remaining between them. CDR3 size: 15 residues. Germline V lookup: CDR1 LGHDT, CDR2 YNNKEL (reference sequence). Reverse transcription of roughly 0.5 to 1 ug RNA was performed with random hexamers. A multiplex approach, immunoSEQ multiplex PCR, amplified TCR beta CDR3 across 54 Vbeta and 13 Jbeta. MiXCR, applied by TCRdb to the immunoSEQ multiplex PCR reads, yields one record per CDR3 protein. The data show about 150,000 distinct CDR3 sequences, over 85% seen once. In regard to this clonotype: Its specificity is unknown.

The multiple sclerosis controls, all treatment-naive patients, had relapsing-remitting disease that was stable or active. TEMRA cells were FACS-enriched, and CD8+ and CD4+ T cells were isolated negatively. The sequence derives from a human donor with multiple sclerosis. The sequenced material came from CD8+ T cells from PBMCs. The rearrangement uses TRBV3-1 and TRBJ1-1, with D possibly matching TRBD1 (5 bases). CDR3 sequence (DNA): TGTGCCAGCAGCCAAGCCGGACATAGGAACACTGAAGCTTTCTTT. Translated, it gives CASSQAGHRNTEAFF. Looking up the rest from reference TRBV3-1 and TRBJ1-1 gives the full variable domain: DTAVSQTPKYLVTQMGNDKSIKCEQNLGHDTMYWYKQDSKKFLKIMFSYNNKELIINETVPNRFSPKSPDKAHLNLHINSLELGDSAVYFCASSQAGHRNTEAFFGQGTRLTVV.